The rows below give T cell receptor beta chains drawn from one sample of a study of cytomegalovirus exposure and HLA in healthy donors. This table comes from immunoSEQ multiplex PCR, and its TCRdb copy is limited to in-frame clones, with some not included. The repertoire holds about 150,000 clones, with just under 80% as singletons. Sample: PBMCs. Receptors originate from a woman between 45 and 65 years old in good health and CMV-seropositive. Each CDR3 is given with its conserved first and last residue. D genes are given only for firm matches. The size entry is marked missing in some rows and otherwise reads once, few, many or a size class.

clone size	V gene	J gene	D gene	CDR3 DNA	CDR3 protein
NA	TRBV7-9	TRBJ1-1	TRBD1	TGTGCCAGCAGCGGGCAGGGGGGAACTGAAGCTTTCTTT	CASSGQGGTEAFF
NA	TRBV7-2	TRBJ2-1	NA	TGTGCCAGCAGCTCACGAGCTGTGTTCCTGAATGAGCAGTTCTTC	CASSSRAVFLNEQFF
NA	TRBV11-2	TRBJ1-6	TRBD1	TGTGCCAGCAGCTTGGGCAGGGGGTCTTCACCCCTCCACTTT	CASSLGRGSSPLHF
NA	TRBV4-2	TRBJ1-2	NA	TGTGCCAGCAGCCAAGGGCCAGGATATGGCTACACCTTC	CASSQGPGYGYTF
few	TRBV29-1	TRBJ2-7	NA	TGCAGCGTTGGGAGGGCCGGGACGGAGCAGTACTTC	CSVGRAGTEQYF
NA	TRBV5-4	TRBJ1-2	TRBD1	TGTGCCAGCAGCCCGACAGGGAACTATGGCTACACCTTC	CASSPTGNYGYTF
once	TRBV6-6	TRBJ1-6	NA	TGTGCCAGCAGTGGACCGCGCGGGGCCCACTTT	CASSGPRGAHF
NA	TRBV2	TRBJ2-1	TRBD2	TGTGCCACCAGGTGGGGGACTATCGGATCAAATGAGCAGTTCTTC	CATRWGTIGSNEQFF
NA	TRBV5-1	TRBJ2-1	NA	TGCGCCAGCAGCTTGGCAGGGAATGAGCAGTTCTTC	CASSLAGNEQFF
NA	TRBV6-5	TRBJ1-1	TRBD1	TGTGCCGGCAGTCCACAGGGGGGCTACACTGAAGCTTTCTTT	CAGSPQGGYTEAFF
NA	TRBV11-3	TRBJ2-7	TRBD2	TGTGCCAGTAGCGGGAGAAGTGGCGAGCAGTACTTC	CASSGRSGEQYF
few	TRBV10-2	TRBJ2-6	TRBD1	TGCGCCAGCCTCGGGACAGGGGTCTCTGGGGCCAACGTCCTGACTTTC	CASLGTGVSGANVLTF
NA	TRBV7-9	TRBJ1-1	NA	TGTGCCAGCAGCTCATCCTGGAGCGCTGAAGCTTTCTTT	CASSSSWSAEAFF
NA	TRBV4-3	TRBJ1-5	NA	TGCGCCAGCAGCCACGTACTGGGGACACCCGATCAGCCCCAGCATTTT	CASSHVLGTPDQPQHF
NA	TRBV11-2	TRBJ2-7	TRBD1	TGTGCCAGCAGCTTATACAGTAACAGGGGGCAGGAGCAGTACTTC	CASSLYSNRGQEQYF
NA	TRBV11-1	TRBJ2-7	TRBD2	TGTGCCAGCAGCGCCAGACTAGCATCGACGAACGAGCAGTACTTC	CASSARLASTNEQYF
NA	TRBV18	TRBJ1-1	NA	TGTGCCAGCTCCCAAGTTCAGGACACTGAAGCTTTCTTT	CASSQVQDTEAFF
NA	TRBV4-3	TRBJ2-3	TRBD1	TGCGCCAGCAGCCAAGATCGGGACAGCGGATTCACAGATACGCAGTATTTT	CASSQDRDSGFTDTQYF
NA	TRBV5-1	TRBJ1-2	TRBD1	TGCGCCAGCAGCGCTTTACAGGGGGCGCCAGGTGCGGACGGCTACACCTTC	CASSALQGAPGADGYTF
NA	TRBV28	TRBJ1-4	TRBD1	TGTGCCAGCAGTTTAGCCGGACAGGCAACTAATGAAAAACTGTTTTTT	CASSLAGQATNEKLFF
NA	TRBV7-9	TRBJ1-5	NA	TGTGCCAGCAGCTTAGGTCAGGCTAGCAATCAGCCCCAGCATTTT	CASSLGQASNQPQHF
NA	TRBV25-1	TRBJ1-4	NA	TGTGCCAGCAGTGACAGGGGAACTAATGAAAAACTGTTTTTT	CASSDRGTNEKLFF
NA	TRBV18	TRBJ1-3	NA	TGTGCCAGCTCCCAAGGCGGGACCTCTGGAAACACCATATATTTT	CASSQGGTSGNTIYF
NA	TRBV14	TRBJ2-3	NA	TGTGCCAGCAGCCAAGAACTCACAGATACGCAGTATTTT	CASSQELTDTQYF
NA	TRBV30	TRBJ1-3	TRBD1	TGTGCCTGGGGGACGGGACAGGGAAACACCATATATTTT	CAWGTGQGNTIYF
NA	TRBV11-2	TRBJ2-5	NA	TGTGCCAGCAGCCCCCTCGCGGGTCCGGTCCAAGAGACCCAGTACTTC	CASSPLAGPVQETQYF
once	TRBV9	TRBJ1-3	TRBD1	TGTGCCAGCAGCGTAGCGTCCGGACAGGGGGCATCTGGAAACACCATATATTTT	CASSVASGQGASGNTIYF
NA	TRBV7-2	TRBJ2-1	TRBD1	TGTGCCAGCAGCTTAGCGGGACAGGGGGCGGGTGAGCAGTTCTTC	CASSLAGQGAGEQFF
NA	TRBV19	TRBJ1-2	NA	TGTGCCAGTAGTCTGACCCGGACGGAGGGTAGCTATGGCTACACCTTC	CASSLTRTEGSYGYTF
once	TRBV18	TRBJ1-1	NA	TGTGCCAGCTCACCAGGGAGGGACACTGAAGCTTTCTTT	CASSPGRDTEAFF
NA	TRBV6-5	TRBJ2-7	TRBD1	TGTGCCACCCGGTCGAGGCGGGACAGGGGCGAGCAGTACTTC	CATRSRRDRGEQYF
NA	TRBV7-2	TRBJ1-1	NA	TGTGCCAGCAGTCTACAGGGAGCCACTGAAGCTTTCTTT	CASSLQGATEAFF
NA	TRBV30	TRBJ2-4	NA	TGTGCCTGGAGCCGTGGGGGAATCGGGACACGAGAGGTTAGACCTAAAACCATTCAGTACTTC	CAWSRGGIGTREVRPKTIQYF
NA	TRBV15	TRBJ2-3	NA	TGTGCCACCAGCAGGGCCCTTGGTGCAGATACGCAGTATTTT	CATSRALGADTQYF
NA	TRBV5-4	TRBJ2-3	NA	TGTGCCAGCAGCCCCCCAAAACAGCCCACAGATACGCAGTATTTT	CASSPPKQPTDTQYF
NA	TRBV11-2	TRBJ1-5	NA	TGTGCCAGCAGCCGCGACGGGGAGGACAATCAGCCCCAGCATTTT	CASSRDGEDNQPQHF
NA	TRBV6-6	TRBJ1-1	TRBD1	TGTGCCAGCAGTTACTCAGGCGGGACAGGCGCAAAAGCTTTCTTT	CASSYSGGTGAKAFF
NA	TRBV2	TRBJ2-2	TRBD1	TGTGCCAGCATGAGACAGGGGGCGAGCACCGGGGAGCTGTTTTTT	CASMRQGASTGELFF
NA	TRBV7-7	TRBJ2-5	NA	TGTGCTAGCAGCTTAGCTGTACGGCGGGGTCTAATGGAGACCCAGTACTTC	CASSLAVRRGLMETQYF
NA	TRBV9	TRBJ1-5	NA	TGTGCCAGCAGGAGGGGGTGTTGGGTCAAGCAGCCCCAGCATTTT	CASRRGCWVKQPQHF
NA	TRBV5-1	TRBJ1-5	TRBD1	TGCGCCAGCAGCTTGGGAACAGGGGTGCGTCAGCCCCAGCATTTT	CASSLGTGVRQPQHF
NA	TRBV27	TRBJ2-5	TRBD1	TGTGCCAGCAGTTTAACACCGGGACAGGCCACCCAGTACTTC	CASSLTPGQATQYF